The rows below give T cell receptor beta chains drawn from one sample of a study of cytomegalovirus exposure and HLA in healthy donors. Measured with immunoSEQ multiplex PCR; TCRdb has only the in-frame clones, and not every one. The table includes about 140,000 clones, 60% to 85% detected once. The sample comprised PBMCs. The receptors here all came from a man younger than 35 in good health and CMV-seronegative. CDR3s include the opening cysteine and the closing phenylalanine or tryptophan. The order of the fields is V gene, J gene, D gene, clone size, CDR3 protein, CDR3 DNA. The D gene is left open where the match is weak. Clone size is stated in some rows and not others, as once, few, many or a class when expanded.

V gene: TRBV5-4; J gene: TRBJ1-1; D gene: TRBD1; clone size: -; CDR3 protein: CASSLGQGDLEAFF; CDR3 DNA: TGTGCCAGCAGCTTGGGACAGGGGGACCTTGAAGCTTTCTTT
V gene: TRBV27; J gene: TRBJ2-7; D gene: -; clone size: -; CDR3 protein: CASSLGSGFYEQYF; CDR3 DNA: TGTGCCAGCAGTTTAGGGTCAGGGTTCTACGAGCAGTACTTC
V gene: TRBV27; J gene: TRBJ1-5; D gene: -; clone size: -; CDR3 protein: CASRGASNQPQHF; CDR3 DNA: TGTGCCAGCAGGGGGGCAAGCAATCAGCCCCAGCATTTT
V gene: TRBV6-1; J gene: TRBJ1-2; D gene: TRBD1; clone size: -; CDR3 protein: CASSEAGTGGLGYGYTF; CDR3 DNA: TGTGCCAGCAGTGAAGCCGGGACAGGGGGTCTCGGCTATGGCTACACCTTC
V gene: TRBV10-3; J gene: TRBJ1-4; D gene: -; clone size: few; CDR3 protein: CASQGTGEKLFF; CDR3 DNA: TGTGCCAGTCAGGGAACGGGTGAAAAACTGTTTTTT
V gene: TRBV6-5; J gene: TRBJ2-7; D gene: TRBD2; clone size: -; CDR3 protein: CASSTFGEGSEQYF; CDR3 DNA: TGTGCCAGCAGTACCTTTGGGGAGGGGTCCGAGCAGTACTTC
V gene: TRBV6-1; J gene: TRBJ2-6; D gene: -; clone size: -; CDR3 protein: CASSDGGFWSGANVLTF; CDR3 DNA: TGTGCCAGCAGTGATGGAGGTTTCTGGTCTGGGGCCAACGTCCTGACTTTC
V gene: TRBV7-6; J gene: TRBJ1-2; D gene: -; clone size: -; CDR3 protein: CASSLGGGLDYGYTF; CDR3 DNA: TGTGCCAGCAGCTTAGGGGGGGGCCTGGACTATGGCTACACCTTC
V gene: TRBV9; J gene: TRBJ1-2; D gene: TRBD1; clone size: once; CDR3 protein: CASSPWTGTNYGYTF; CDR3 DNA: TGTGCCAGCAGCCCTTGGACAGGGACTAACTATGGCTACACCTTC
V gene: TRBV5-1; J gene: TRBJ2-5; D gene: TRBD2; clone size: -; CDR3 protein: CASSFRQRGYQETQYF; CDR3 DNA: TGCGCCAGCAGCTTTAGACAGCGGGGGTACCAAGAGACCCAGTACTTC
V gene: TRBV7-2; J gene: TRBJ1-6; D gene: TRBD1; clone size: -; CDR3 protein: CASSSWTGASYNSPLHF; CDR3 DNA: TGTGCCAGCAGCTCCTGGACAGGAGCCTCCTATAATTCACCCCTCCACTTT
V gene: TRBV9; J gene: TRBJ1-4; D gene: -; clone size: -; CDR3 protein: CASSVAEGSEKLFF; CDR3 DNA: TGTGCCAGCAGCGTAGCGGAGGGGAGTGAAAAACTGTTTTTT
V gene: TRBV7-9; J gene: TRBJ2-2; D gene: TRBD1; clone size: -; CDR3 protein: CASSSPSPGQGAPGELFF; CDR3 DNA: TGTGCCAGCAGCTCCCCTAGCCCCGGACAGGGGGCGCCCGGGGAGCTGTTTTTT